The clone carrying this TCR beta chain ranks as large. Its antigen is unidentified. Germline-derived CDR1 and CDR2 are MNHNS and SASEGT. This CDR3 region has 15 residues. The junction had 2 bases not matched to a gene; V was cut back by 1 base and J by 4 bases. Starting material for RNA and DNA co-extraction consisted of about 17-30 mg of unsorted bulk tissue. Patients' primary liver carcinoma was surgically resected. The template, 450 to 650 ng total RNA, yielded TCR beta cDNA made with a constant-region primer. Amplification in three nested multiplex PCR rounds with slightly modified ARM-PCR gave rise to TCR beta libraries. Rounds one and two of PCR, each of approximately 11 cycles, were primed with TRBV1-TRBV30 forward primers and a C-beta reverse primer. TCRdb reanalysed the multiplex PCR reads using MiXCR and keeps one entry per CDR3 protein. The table lists about 35,000 distinct CDR3 sequences, nearly 75% of them singletons.

This entry is derived from a study of tumor-infiltrating lymphocytes in primary liver carcinoma. Study-wide points: The proportion of top clones found throughout all five tumor regions was only about 7-24%.

The clonotype was recovered from a middle-aged man with primary liver carcinoma and hepatitis B virus infection. The sequencing sample was made of liver tumor tissue from sampling region 4. Subset specified: tumor region T4, right-lateral pole. The chain couples TRBV6-1 to TRBJ2-1; 9 positions match TRBD2. CDR3 amino acids: CASSEEAGGYNEQFF. DNA of the CDR3: TGTGCCAGCAGTGAAGAAGCGGGAGGATACAATGAGCAGTTCTTC.